The 18 T cell receptor beta chains below come from one sample, sequenced in a study of human T cells and chemical hapten exposure. Noted time point: patch test 1, 2 weeks after DPC sensitization. Sample treatment: therapeutic diphenylcyclopropenone sensitization with weekly scalp DPC. Each CDR3 protein gets one entry after TCRdb re-called the RACE reads with MiXCR. The repertoire consists of 150,000 to 200,000 distinct CDR3 sequences, with roughly 15% occurring once and the leading ten covering 1.5% to 2%. The sequencing here drew on whole blood, taken in connection with sensitization to the hapten diphenylcyclopropenone (DPC). The receptors were gathered from a young woman with alopecia areata. Some clones in this sample may be carry-over from other donors' samples.

The J gene is TRBJ1-6, the V gene TRBV20-1, with a weak D call TRBD1 (5 bases). This CDR3 is built from 15 residues. Germline CDR1 DFQATT, CDR2 SNEGSKA (reference sequence). V shed 3 bases and J shed 2 bases, with 11 bases lying between them. This CDR3 reads CSARQGNTYNSPLHF. The CDR3 coding sequence is TGCAGTGCTAGGCAGGGAAACACCTATAATTCACCCCTCCACTTT.

This clonotype came up a few times. V and J are TRBV12-3 or TRBV12-4 and TRBJ1-2, with D tentatively TRBD1 (5 bases). Between the trimmed V and J ends, which lost 3 bases and 7 bases, there was a span of 15 bases. This CDR3 region has 14 residues. The CDR3 DNA follows: TGTGCCAGCAGTTTGACCGGACAAAGCCGTGGCTACACCTTC. Its translation is CASSLTGQSRGYTF.

V usage is TRBV10-1 and J usage is TRBJ2-5, with D possibly being TRBD2 (5 bases). The CDR3 consists of 16 residues. CDR1 is WNHNN, CDR2 SYGVQD, per germline (reference sequence). V lost 3 bases, J lost 2 bases, and 16 bases lay in between. CDR3 protein: CASSDGNSAEQETQYF. CDR3 sequence (DNA): TGCGCCAGCAGTGATGGTAATAGCGCAGAACAAGAGACCCAGTACTTC.

The chain combines TRBV10-3 with TRBJ1-1; no definite D call. Trimming pared 4 bases from V and 4 bases from J, leaving 7 bases between. Germline values: CDR1 ENHRY, CDR2 SYGVKD. This CDR3 contains 12 residues. CDR3 coding DNA: TGTGCCATCAGTGGTTGGGGCACTGAAGCTTTCTTT. Its translation: CAISGWGTEAFF.

This clonotype appeared a few times. This chain joins TRBV7-2 and TRBJ2-5, with TRBD1 identical over 12 bases. Germline lookup yields CDR1 SGHTA and CDR2 FQGNSA. The ends lost 2 bases at V and 4 bases at J; junction bases unmatched: 11. This CDR3 is built from 18 residues. The CDR3 loop is CASSLTGTGGAPRETQYF. DNA of the CDR3: TGTGCCAGCAGCTTAACCGGGACAGGGGGCGCACCTCGAGAGACCCAGTACTTC.

The CDR3: CASSPPDSTDTQYF. For the CDR3, the DNA is TGTGCCAGCTCGCCCCCGGACAGCACAGATACGCAGTATTTT. The chain recombines TRBV5-6 with TRBJ2-3; D unresolved. CDR1 and CDR2 (germline): SGHDT, YYEEEE. The CDR3 has 14 residues. Trimming pared 7 bases from V and 0 bases from J, leaving 12 bases between.

The chain carries TRBV20-1 and TRBJ2-7, with 7 bases fitting TRBD2. Germline V gene data show CDR1 as DFQATT and CDR2 as SNEGSKA (reference sequence). The CDR3 covers 15 residues. V lost 0 bases to trimming and J lost 3 bases; unmatched junction nucleotides: 8. Here the CDR3 DNA reads TGCAGTGCTAGAGATCTGCGGGGGAGTTTCTACGAGCAGTACTTC. It codes for CSARDLRGSFYEQYF.

For this clonotype: The junction and the germline gene differ at one end; a read error may be behind it. This chain links TRBV28 with TRBJ2-1, with 7 bases fitting TRBD2. The CDR3 is 16 residues long. The germline CDR1 and CDR2 sequences are MDHEN and SYDVKM. DNA for the CDR3: TGTGCCAACAGTTTATTGGGCGGGAGTGTCTACAATGAGCAGTTCTTC. Protein sequence: CANSLLGGSVYNEQFF.

The chain has TRBV11-2 and TRBJ2-2; 10 bases are shared with TRBD1. CDR3 length: 16 amino acids. Per germline, CDR1 SGHAT and CDR2 FQNNGV. V dropped 5 bases and J dropped 1; count of bases not matched to a gene: 4. The CDR3 is CASSLTGGRNTGELFF. CDR3 coding DNA: TGTGCCAGCAGCCTGACAGGGGGCAGGAACACCGGGGAGCTGTTTTTT.

This clonotype was recorded a few times. The chain employs TRBV11-2 and TRBJ2-7; D is perhaps TRBD1 (5 bases). Germline values: CDR1 SGHAT, CDR2 FQNNGV. The CDR3 contains 15 residues. Between the trimmed V and J ends, which lost 2 bases and 0 bases, there was a span of 11 bases. CDR3 bases: TGTGCCAGCAGCTTAAACAGGATGCCCTCCTACGAGCAGTACTTC. Protein: CASSLNRMPSYEQYF. The variable domain in full, with the rest retrieved from reference TRBV11-2 and TRBJ2-7, is EAGVAQSPRYKIIEKRQSVAFWCNPISGHATLYWYQQILGQGPKLLIQFQNNGVVDDSQLPKDRFSAERLKGVDSTLKIQPAKLEDSAVYLCASSLNRMPSYEQYFGPGTRLTVT.

This clonotype came up many times. V usage is TRBV10-3 and J usage is TRBJ1-2, with 10 bases matching TRBD1. CDR1 is ENHRY, CDR2 SYGVKD, per germline. The CDR3 has 13 residues. V dropped 10 bases and J dropped 4; count of bases not matched to a gene: 6. CDR3 bases: TGTGCCACGGGACAGGGGAGTTCCTATGGCTACACCTTC. Translation gives CATGQGSSYGYTF.

The chain couples TRBV28 to TRBJ2-5; D is ambiguous. Trimming pared 4 bases from V and 4 bases from J, leaving 10 bases between. From germline, CDR1 is MDHEN and CDR2 SYDVKM. The CDR3 extends over 13 amino acids. CDR3 in amino acids: CASSSGIRETQYF. CDR3 in DNA: TGTGCCAGCAGTTCCGGCATACGAGAGACCCAGTACTTC.

The table lists this clonotype with a few counts. This chain joins TRBV28 and TRBJ2-5; the match to TRBD1 covers 7 bases. CDR3 length: 13 amino acids. Trimming removed 6 bases from V and 5 bases from J; junction bases left unmatched: 6. From germline, CDR1 is MDHEN and CDR2 SYDVKM. DNA of the CDR3: TGTGCCAGCAGGAGACAGGGTTCGGAGACCCAGTACTTC. Translated: CASRRQGSETQYF.

This clonotype was detected a few times. The genes are TRBV5-1 and TRBJ2-3, with 10 bases lining up with TRBD1. CDR3 length: 14 residues. Trimming removed 5 bases from V and 2 bases from J; junction bases left unmatched: 2. Looked up from germline, CDR1 is SGHRS and CDR2 is YFSETQ. The CDR3 DNA reads as TGCGCCAGCAGGGACAGGGGGAACACAGATACGCAGTATTTT. Translation gives CASRDRGNTDTQYF. The variable domain in full, with the rest retrieved from reference TRBV5-1 and TRBJ2-3, is KAGVTQTPRYLIKTRGQQVTLSCSPISGHRSVSWYQQTPGQGLQFLFEYFSETQRNKGNFPGRFSGRQFSNSRSEMNVSTLELGDSALYLCASRDRGNTDTQYFGPGTRLTVL.

This clonotype was seen at least ten times. The rearrangement joins TRBV28 to TRBJ2-5, with 7 bases identical to TRBD1. Germline trimming cut 2 bases from V and 3 bases from J; bases unmatched to any gene: 6. The CDR3 has 15 amino acids. Germline CDR1 reads MDHEN; CDR2 reads SYDVKM. CDR3 amino acids: CASSLPGQLKETQYF. As DNA, the CDR3 is TGTGCCAGCAGTTTACCGGGACAGCTTAAAGAGACCCAGTACTTC. Full variable domain (outside the CDR3, taken from reference TRBV28 and TRBJ2-5): DVKVTQSSRYLVKRTGEKVFLECVQDMDHENMFWYRQDPGLGLRLIYFSYDVKMKEKGDIPEGYSVSREKKERFSLILESASTNQTSMYLCASSLPGQLKETQYFGPGTRLLVL.

The V call is TRBV4-3, the J call TRBJ2-4; D uncertain. The CDR3 runs to 13 residues. Trimming took 3 bases from V and 5 from J, leaving 8 bases between them. CDR1 LGHNA and CDR2 YSLEER come from the germline V gene. CDR3 amino acids: CASSQVRENIQYF. CDR3 nucleotides: TGCGCCAGCAGCCAGGTTCGGGAAAACATTCAGTACTTC.

This clonotype occurred many times. The gene calls are TRBV28 and TRBJ1-1; 7 bases agree with TRBD1. The germline CDR1 and CDR2 sequences are MDHEN and SYDVKM. CDR3 length: 10 residues. This CDR3 is CGAGGTEAFF. The DNA for the CDR3 is TGTGGCGCAGGGGGCACTGAAGCTTTCTTT.

The sample holds a few counts of this clonotype. Here the CDR3 reads CASSTAGYEQYF. The DNA of the CDR3 is TGTGCCAGCAGTACGGCTGGATACGAGCAGTACTTC. This sequence joins TRBV28 and TRBJ2-7; D remains ambiguous. The length of the CDR3 is 12 residues. The V end was cut by 5 bases, the J end by 4 bases, with 9 bases between. From germline, CDR1 is MDHEN and CDR2 SYDVKM.